These 5 T cell receptor beta chains were all obtained from the same sample, sequenced in a study of blood T cell repertoires in COVID-19. Method: immunoSEQ multiplex PCR; TCRdb's copy keeps in-frame clones and lacks some. The data contain more than 150,000 clones, roughly 87% of them singletons. The specimen sequenced was PBMCs or T cells enriched from blood (not recorded which). These receptor sequences come from a woman in her forties or fifties who had recovered from COVID-19.

This rearrangement joins TRBV11-2 to TRBJ1-1; D might be TRBD1 (6 bases). Germline CDR1 SGHAT, CDR2 FQNNGV. V was pared by 6 bases and J by 3 bases, with 14 bases between. The CDR3 has 14 amino acids. Here the CDR3 DNA reads TGTGCCAGCAGGGACCGGGGGGCCCACACTGAAGCTTTCTTT. Encoded protein: CASRDRGAHTEAFF.

There are a few counts of this clone. The chain links TRBV6-5 to TRBJ2-7; possibly TRBD2 for D (5 bases). In germline, CDR1 is MNHEY, CDR2 SVGAGI. The germline V and J ends were trimmed by 4 bases and 2 bases, with 15 bases remaining between them. The CDR3 covers 15 residues. As DNA, the CDR3 is TGTGCCAGCAGTTCAGTCCGAGACGGGGCCTACGAGCAGTACTTC. This translates into CASSSVRDGAYEQYF.

The chain links TRBV30 to TRBJ2-7; D uncertain. Between the trimmed V and J ends, which lost 0 bases and 6 bases, there was a span of 6 bases. CDR1 is GTSNPN, CDR2 SVGIG, per germline (reference sequence). CDR3 length: 11 amino acids. The CDR3 DNA sequence: TGTGCCTGGAGTGTACTTCGCGAGCAGTACTTC. Residues: CAWSVLREQYF.

This clone was seen a few times. This chain joins TRBV19 and TRBJ1-5; D gene ambiguous. The CDR3 is made up of 15 amino acids. CDR1 is LNHDA and CDR2 is SQIVND in the germline V gene (reference sequence). V was shortened by 4 bases and J by 2 bases, with 12 bases between the two germline ends. The DNA for the CDR3 is TGTGCCAGTAGTAGCGGGAACGGCGGCAATCAGCCCCAGCATTTT. This codes for CASSSGNGGNQPQHF.

The chain carries TRBV27 and TRBJ1-5; D is unresolved. CDR1 is MNHEY, CDR2 SMNVEV, per germline (reference sequence). Trimming pared 1 base from V and 0 bases from J, leaving 7 bases between. The CDR3 length is 15 residues. The CDR3 loop is CASSLYSTSNQPQHF. For the CDR3, the DNA is TGTGCCAGCAGTTTATACAGTACTAGCAATCAGCCCCAGCATTTT.